The rows below give T cell receptor beta chains drawn from one sample of a study of cytomegalovirus exposure and HLA in healthy donors. Profiled with immunoSEQ multiplex PCR; TCRdb holds only in-frame clones, not every one. The sample has around 130,000 clones, over 75% seen once; the top ten hold around 1.5%. What was sequenced was PBMCs. These receptor sequences come from a young woman in good health and CMV-seronegative. Each CDR3 is given with its conserved first and last residue. The D gene is left open where the match is weak. Clone size is not always given. Where it is, it says once, few, many or a class for expanded clones.

j_call	v_call	clone_size	d_call	cdr3_aa	cdr3_nt
TRBJ2-2	TRBV4-1	-	-	CASSQESPHQGTGELFF	TGCGCCAGCAGCCAAGAGAGCCCCCATCAGGGAACCGGGGAGCTGTTTTTT
TRBJ1-3	TRBV9	once	-	CASSVALGNTIYF	TGTGCCAGCAGCGTAGCTCTAGGAAACACCATATATTTT
TRBJ1-2	TRBV6-1	once	-	CASSGGGNYGYTF	TGTGCCAGCAGTGGAGGAGGGAACTATGGCTACACCTTC
TRBJ1-5	TRBV11-2	-	-	CASSFQSGGNQPQHF	TGTGCCAGCAGCTTCCAGTCAGGGGGCAATCAGCCCCAGCATTTT
TRBJ2-1	TRBV10-1	-	TRBD2	CASGLDGYNEQFF	TGCGCCAGTGGACTAGACGGGTACAATGAGCAGTTCTTC
TRBJ2-4	TRBV19	-	TRBD2	CASSTPGGGWYF	TGTGCCAGTAGTACCCCGGGAGGAGGTTGGTACTTC
TRBJ1-3	TRBV9	-	TRBD1	CASSQQGASGNTIYF	TGTGCCAGCAGCCAACAGGGGGCATCTGGAAACACCATATATTTT
TRBJ2-7	TRBV19	-	TRBD1	CASSIPGQYEQYF	TGTGCCAGTAGTATCCCGGGACAGTACGAGCAGTACTTC
TRBJ2-3	TRBV29-1	-	-	CSAAGQGGTDTQYF	TGCAGCGCAGCCGGACAGGGAGGGACAGATACGCAGTATTTT
TRBJ2-3	TRBV13	-	TRBD2	CASSLRAGGSTDTQYF	TGTGCCAGCAGCTTAAGAGCGGGGGGGTCCACAGATACGCAGTATTTT
TRBJ1-2	TRBV30	-	TRBD1	CAWSGDSLNPYGYTF	TGTGCCTGGAGTGGGGACAGCTTAAATCCATATGGCTACACCTTC
TRBJ2-7	TRBV27	-	-	CASSSVPRRANYEQYF	TGTGCCAGCAGCTCAGTTCCCCGCAGGGCCAACTACGAGCAGTACTTC
TRBJ2-5	TRBV7-6	-	-	CASSLTVETQYF	TGTGCCAGCAGCCTTACAGTCGAGACCCAGTACTTC
TRBJ2-1	TRBV9	-	-	CASSPTSSYNEQFF	TGTGCCAGCAGCCCGACAAGCTCCTACAATGAGCAGTTCTTC
TRBJ2-7	TRBV7-2	once	TRBD2	CASSLARGREGHEQYF	TGTGCCAGCAGCTTAGCTCGCGGGAGGGAAGGCCACGAGCAGTACTTC
TRBJ1-1	TRBV16	-	-	CASSQSPIRAGGTEAFF	TGTGCCAGCAGCCAATCCCCTATCCGGGCGGGGGGCACTGAAGCTTTCTTT
TRBJ2-1	TRBV12-2	few	-	CASRLREAGGLPYNEQFF	TGTGCAAGTCGCCTAAGGGAGGCGGGAGGGTTACCCTACAATGAGCAGTTCTTC
TRBJ1-2	TRBV2	once	TRBD1	CASSPDRGPLYGYTF	TGTGCCAGCAGCCCGGACAGGGGCCCCCTCTATGGCTACACCTTC
TRBJ1-1	TRBV10-3	-	TRBD1	CAIRGLTGHEAFF	TGTGCCATCAGGGGCCTGACAGGGCATGAAGCTTTCTTT
TRBJ1-2	TRBV11-2	-	TRBD1	CASSGGDRDQYGYTF	TGTGCCAGCAGCGGGGGGGACAGGGATCAGTATGGCTACACCTTC
TRBJ2-3	TRBV5-1	-	-	CASSRGGLTDTQYF	TGCGCCAGCAGCCGAGGCGGGCTCACAGATACGCAGTATTTT
TRBJ2-7	TRBV21-1	-	-	CASSKLGQGVSYEQYF	TGTGCCAGCAGCAAACTGGGACAGGGCGTCTCCTACGAGCAGTACTTC
TRBJ2-1	TRBV10-1	-	-	CASSASSYRQFF	TGCGCCAGCAGTGCTAGTTCGTATCGGCAGTTCTTC
TRBJ2-3	TRBV6-5	once	TRBD2	CASTSTGGDTQYF	TGTGCCAGCACGTCTACGGGAGGAGATACGCAGTATTTT
TRBJ1-5	TRBV7-9	-	-	CASLIPGQLLFNQPQHF	TGTGCCAGCCTTATTCCCGGACAGCTACTCTTCAATCAGCCCCAGCATTTT
TRBJ1-1	TRBV4-1	-	-	CASSLALGGGNTEAFF	TGCGCCAGCAGCCTGGCATTGGGAGGGGGTAACACTGAAGCTTTCTTT
TRBJ2-3	TRBV6-1	-	TRBD1	CASSDRDRATDTQYF	TGTGCCAGCAGTGACCGGGACAGGGCGACAGATACGCAGTATTTT
TRBJ1-3	TRBV19	-	-	CASRPDSYTIYF	TGTGCCAGTAGGCCGGACAGCTACACCATATATTTT
TRBJ1-1	TRBV5-1	-	-	CTSSFPGQFEAFF	TGCACCAGCAGCTTTCCGGGACAATTTGAAGCTTTCTTT
TRBJ2-1	TRBV6-1	-	-	CASSLAFNEQFF	TGTGCCAGCAGTCTAGCCTTCAATGAGCAGTTCTTC
TRBJ2-7	TRBV6-1	-	TRBD1	CASSDTGQASNF	TGTGCCAGCAGTGATACCGGACAGGCTTCCAACTTC
TRBJ2-5	TRBV5-1	-	TRBD2	CASSLGPSGQETQYF	TGCGCCAGCAGCTTGGGACCTAGCGGACAAGAGACCCAGTACTTC
TRBJ2-5	TRBV4-1	-	-	CASSQPGTSKETQYF	TGCGCCAGCAGCCAACCCGGGACTTCCAAAGAGACCCAGTACTTC
TRBJ2-1	TRBV6-6	-	-	CASSKDSYNEQFF	TGTGCCAGCAGTAAGGACAGCTACAATGAGCAGTTCTTC
TRBJ1-2	TRBV27	few	TRBD1	CASSRQGQEGYTF	TGTGCCAGCAGTCGACAGGGGCAGGAGGGCTACACCTTC
TRBJ2-7	TRBV4-2	-	TRBD1	CASSRPGGYSYEQYF	TGTGCCAGCAGCCGGCCAGGGGGCTACTCCTACGAGCAGTACTTC
TRBJ2-7	TRBV7-6	-	TRBD1	CASSLNRGRREQYF	TGTGCCAGCAGCCTCAACAGGGGGCGGCGGGAGCAGTACTTC
TRBJ1-2	TRBV19	-	-	CASTPWVREQHGYTF	TGTGCCAGTACCCCCTGGGTTCGGGAGCAGCATGGCTACACCTTC
TRBJ1-1	TRBV11-2	-	-	CASSHGVITWNTEAFF	TGTGCCAGCAGCCACGGGGTGATAACCTGGAACACTGAAGCTTTCTTT
TRBJ1-2	TRBV19	-	-	CASSIQGNYGYTF	TGTGCCAGTAGTATACAGGGTAACTATGGCTACACCTTC
TRBJ2-7	TRBV19	-	TRBD2	CASSSSGGPSEQYF	TGTGCCAGTAGTAGTAGCGGGGGGCCGTCCGAGCAGTACTTC
TRBJ2-1	TRBV5-4	-	-	CASSLRQGVSEQFF	TGTGCCAGCAGCTTAAGGCAGGGTGTTAGTGAGCAGTTCTTC